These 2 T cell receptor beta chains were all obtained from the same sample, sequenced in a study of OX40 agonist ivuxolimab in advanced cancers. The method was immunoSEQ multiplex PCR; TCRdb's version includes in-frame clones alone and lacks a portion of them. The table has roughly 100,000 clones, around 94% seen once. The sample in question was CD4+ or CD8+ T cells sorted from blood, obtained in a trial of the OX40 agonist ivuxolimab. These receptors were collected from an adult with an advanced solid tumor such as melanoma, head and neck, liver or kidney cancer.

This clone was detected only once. The CDR3 sequence: CASSQAVDQPQHF. CDR3 DNA sequence: TGTGCCAGCAGCCAAGCCGTTGATCAGCCCCAGCATTTT. The rearrangement links TRBV4-2 to TRBJ1-5; D gene unclear. Trimming stripped 1 base from V and 5 bases from J, with 6 bases between. Per the germline V gene, CDR1 is LGHNA and CDR2 is YNFKEQ. CDR3 length equals 13 residues.

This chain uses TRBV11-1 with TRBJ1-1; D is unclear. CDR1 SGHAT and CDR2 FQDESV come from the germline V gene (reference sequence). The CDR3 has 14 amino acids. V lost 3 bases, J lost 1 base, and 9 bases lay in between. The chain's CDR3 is CASSFQGGNTEAFF. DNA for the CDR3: TGTGCCAGCAGCTTCCAAGGAGGGAACACTGAAGCTTTCTTT.